This T cell receptor (beta chain) comes out of a study of HIV-infected children after antiretroviral therapy interruption. Trimming removed 4 bases from V and 9 bases from J, with 6 bases in between. The CDR3 totals 11 residues. Germline-derived CDR1 and CDR2 are LGHNT and FRNRAP. The treatment here: PENTA 11 planned treatment interruption arm or continuous ART arm. At least 5 million viable PBMCs were required per cryopreserved sample. A 3' RACE protocol on RNA, with unique molecular identifiers, produced the TCR library. TCRdb re-derived calls from the 3' RACE reads in MiXCR, one entry per CDR3 protein. The sample has about 89,000 distinct CDR3 sequences; around 6.9% are singletons. This clonotype turned up a few times.

The chain couples TRBV12-5 to TRBJ1-4; D gene uncertain. The sequences come from CD45RA+ CD4+ T cells from PBMCs, pooled from several time points, collected from a donor given antiretroviral therapy, either interrupted or continuous. As for subset: naive CD4+ CD45RA+ CD45RO- T cells. This clonotype originated in a pool of human donors with HIV. CDR3 coding DNA: TGTGCTAGTGGTTGGGGTCAAAAACTGTTTTTT. Amino acids: CASGWGQKLFF.